The 3 T cell receptor beta chains in this list originate from one sample, sequenced in a study of T cells after yellow fever vaccination. TCRdb redid the calling of the 5' RACE reads with MiXCR, one entry per CDR3 protein. In the table there are around 340,000 distinct CDR3 sequences, approximately 12% of which are singletons. The specimen comprised CD4+ T cells sorted from PBMCs, sampled 15 days after the yellow fever booster vaccination. The receptor source for this set is a young man who received the YFV17D yellow fever vaccine.

This clonotype was counted many times. The CDR3 sequence is CSGAQLGTSTDTQYF. DNA for the CDR3: TGCAGCGGCGCCCAACTCGGGACGAGCACAGATACGCAGTATTTT. This sequence joins TRBV29-1 and TRBJ2-3; the D call may be TRBD1 or TRBD2 (5 bases each). The germline CDR1 and CDR2 sequences are SQVTM and ANQGSEA. The CDR3 length is 15 residues. V was clipped by 7 bases and J by 0 bases, with 17 bases between them.

This clonotype was seen repeatedly, ten times or more. The chain is built from TRBV7-4 and TRBJ2-7, with D uncertain. V was pared by 5 bases and J by 3 bases, with 5 bases between. Germline V gene data show CDR1 as SGHVT and CDR2 as SQSDAQ. The CDR3 is 11 amino acids. CDR3 amino acids: CASSLNYEQYV. CDR3 coding DNA: TGTGCCAGCAGCCTTAACTACGAGCAGTACGTC.

This clonotype was seen at least ten times. The chain has TRBV7-6 and TRBJ2-7; TRBD1 agrees at 7 bases. Germline V gives CDR1 SGHVS, CDR2 FNYEAQ. CDR3 size: 14 residues. Germline trimming cut 4 bases from V and 6 bases from J; bases unmatched to any gene: 9. CDR3 sequence (DNA): TGTGCCAGCAGCTCCTACAGGGGTGCGTTCGAGCAGTACTTC. Protein sequence: CASSSYRGAFEQYF.